Presented here are 16 T cell receptor beta chains from one specimen sequenced in a study of CD8 T cells in Susac syndrome. cDNA came from around 0.5 to 1 ug RNA primed by random hexamers. TCRdb passed the immunoSEQ multiplex PCR reads through MiXCR, listing each CDR3 protein once. This repertoire shows 150,000 to 200,000 distinct CDR3 sequences, 85% to 95% found once; its top ten account for more than 0.095%. Sample: CD4+ T cells from PBMCs. The receptor set was obtained from a human donor with Susac syndrome.

The CDR3 region has the DNA TGCAGTGTTTCGGCCGGGTCGCTGGCAGATACGCAGTATTTT. Its translation is CSVSAGSLADTQYF. The J gene is TRBJ2-3, the V gene TRBV20-1; D uncertain. The CDR3 contains 14 residues. Looked up from germline, CDR1 is DFQATT and CDR2 is SNEGSKA (reference sequence). The V end lost 7 bases, the J end lost 4 bases, and 18 bases lay between the germline ends.

The chain joins TRBV6-1 to TRBJ2-3, with D unclear. Germline loops: CDR1 MNHNS, CDR2 SASEGT. The CDR3 contains 12 residues. The ends were cut back, 6 bases at V and 4 bases at J, with 8 bases in the middle. CDR3 protein: CASRSQPDTQYF. The DNA of the CDR3 is TGTGCCAGCAGATCTCAACCAGATACGCAGTATTTT.

This clonotype was counted between two and nine times. The CDR3 here is CASSLGISGNTIYF. The CDR3, as DNA: TGTGCCAGCTCACTAGGGATCTCTGGAAACACCATATATTTT. The chain joins TRBV18 to TRBJ1-3; D is ambiguous. Trimming shortened V by 4 bases and J by 0 bases, and 7 bases separated the two germline ends. The CDR3 extends over 14 amino acids. CDR1 and CDR2 from the germline V gene are KGHSH and LQKENI.

This clonotype is a singleton in its sample. J is TRBJ2-6 and V is TRBV4-3; TRBD1 is a possible D gene (5 bases). The V gene lost 4 bases and the J gene lost 0 bases, with 10 bases spanning the gap. The CDR3 is 16 amino acids. The germline gives CDR1 LGHNA, CDR2 YSLEER. Written as DNA, the CDR3 is TGCGCCAGCAGCCCCTACGACAGCTCTGGGGCCAACGTCCTGACTTTC. This gives the protein CASSPYDSSGANVLTF.

The chain employs TRBV9 and TRBJ1-3, with TRBD1 matching over 9 bases. Germline values: CDR1 SGDLS, CDR2 YYNGEE. The CDR3 extends over 15 amino acids. The V gene end was trimmed by 4 bases and the J gene end by 4 bases; junction bases not matched to a gene: 6. The CDR3 loop reads CASSRDRVEGNTIYF. The CDR3 coding sequence is TGTGCCAGCAGCAGGGACAGGGTGGAAGGAAACACCATATATTTT.

The J gene is TRBJ2-2, the V gene TRBV3-1; TRBD1 matches 8 bases. CDR1 is LGHDT and CDR2 is YNNKEL in the germline V gene (reference sequence). The CDR3 covers 16 residues. V lost 2 bases and J lost 4; bases outside the gene matches: 6. The CDR3 DNA follows: TGTGCCAGCAGCCAAAGGACAGGGTTTGCCACCGGGGAGCTGTTTTTT. This gives the protein CASSQRTGFATGELFF. Combining the CDR3 with reference TRBV3-1 and TRBJ2-2 gives the whole variable domain DTAVSQTPKYLVTQMGNDKSIKCEQNLGHDTMYWYKQDSKKFLKIMFSYNNKELIINETVPNRFSPKSPDKAHLNLHINSLELGDSAVYFCASSQRTGFATGELFFGEGSRLTVL.

The chain couples TRBV29-1 to TRBJ2-1; D gene ambiguous. The CDR3 consists of 13 residues. With 4 bases removed from V and 2 bases from J, the gap between germline ends came to 9 bases. Germline V CDR1 and CDR2: SQVTM, ANQGSEA. The CDR3 sequence: CSVGRDAYNEQFF. DNA of the CDR3: TGCAGCGTTGGTAGGGATGCCTACAATGAGCAGTTCTTC.

The chain recombines TRBV6-1 with TRBJ1-5, with 8 positions matching TRBD1. CDR3 length: 17 amino acids. Per germline, CDR1 MNHNS and CDR2 SASEGT. V lost 8 bases and J lost 1; bases outside the gene matches: 13. Here the CDR3 DNA reads TGTGCCAGCTCAGCCGGACAGGGACGGGGAAGCAATCAGCCCCAGCATTTT. Translation: CASSAGQGRGSNQPQHF.

In nucleotides, the CDR3 is TGTGCCAGCAGTGTGACTTCGACAGGCCCAAACACTGAAGCTTTCTTT. It specifies CASSVTSTGPNTEAFF. This sequence joins TRBV12-3 or TRBV12-4 and TRBJ1-1, with D possibly matching TRBD1 (6 bases). The CDR3 spans 16 residues. Trimming shortened V by 5 bases and J by 2 bases, and 18 bases separated the two germline ends.

This sequence joins TRBV5-1 and TRBJ2-3; 12 positions match TRBD2. J gave up 4 bases and V 5 bases, and 8 bases lay outside the gene matches. This CDR3 region has 16 residues. The germline V gene has CDR1 SGHRS and CDR2 YFSETQ. This CDR3 reads CASRPLAGGISDTQYF. The CDR3 coding sequence is TGCGCCAGCAGACCCCTAGCGGGGGGGATCTCAGATACGCAGTATTTT.

The chain has TRBV6-5 and TRBJ1-1; TRBD1 matches at 10 bases. This CDR3 has 15 residues. CDR1 is MNHEY and CDR2 is SVGAGI in the germline V gene. The J segment lost 0 bases and the V segment lost 7 bases, leaving 5 bases of the junction unmatched. CDR3 loop: CASKGQGTMNTEAFF. CDR3 sequence (DNA): TGTGCCAGCAAGGGACAGGGGACTATGAACACTGAAGCTTTCTTT.

This rearrangement joins TRBV20-1 to TRBJ1-5, with 7 bases aligning to TRBD1. Germline CDR1 DFQATT, CDR2 SNEGSKA (reference sequence). Unmatched junction bases numbered 11, after V lost 4 bases and J lost 5 bases. The CDR3 covers 15 residues. The CDR3 DNA sequence: TGCAGTGCTAATAGGGGGCCACGTGGGGATCAGCCCCAGCATTTT. Translated, it gives CSANRGPRGDQPQHF.

The CDR3 bases are TGCAGTGCAGACCCAGACAGGGGCTCCATGAACACTGAAGCTTTCTTT. It encodes CSADPDRGSMNTEAFF. The J gene is TRBJ1-1, the V gene TRBV20-1, with TRBD1 identical over 8 bases. In germline, CDR1 is DFQATT, CDR2 SNEGSKA (reference sequence). The CDR3 is made up of 16 amino acids. The junction had 12 bases not matched to a gene; V was cut back by 6 bases and J by 0 bases.

The J gene is TRBJ1-1, the V gene TRBV15; D gene ambiguous. Trimming removed 6 bases at V and 1 base at J, with 15 bases between. From germline, CDR1 is LNHNV and CDR2 YYDKDF (reference sequence). This CDR3 contains 15 residues. Here the CDR3 reads CATRPQSWANTEAFF. CDR3 nucleotides: TGTGCCACCAGACCCCAGAGTTGGGCGAACACTGAAGCTTTCTTT. The variable domain in full, completed from reference TRBV15 and TRBJ1-1, reads DAMVIQNPRYQVTQFGKPVTLSCSQTLNHNVMYWYQQKSSQAPKLLFHYYDKDFNNEADTPDNFQSRRPNTSFCFLDIRSPGLGDTAMYLCATRPQSWANTEAFFGQGTRLTVV.

The rearrangement uses TRBV7-3 and TRBJ2-1; no clear D. Germline assignment: CDR1 SGHTA and CDR2 FQGTGA. Trimming pared 0 bases from V and 7 bases from J, leaving 4 bases between. The CDR3 contains 12 residues. CDR3: CASSLTGNEQFF. The DNA of the CDR3 is TGTGCCAGCAGCTTAACCGGGAATGAGCAGTTCTTC.

This clonotype was detected only a few times. The J gene is TRBJ1-6, the V gene TRBV10-3, with 7 bases fitting TRBD1. The CDR3 extends over 15 amino acids. Germline CDR1 is ENHRY and CDR2 is SYGVKD. V lost 6 bases to trimming and J lost 5 bases; unmatched junction nucleotides: 7. CDR3 sequence (DNA): TGTGCCATCAGGGGATCCGGGACAGATAATTCACCCCTCCACTTT. Translation gives CAIRGSGTDNSPLHF.